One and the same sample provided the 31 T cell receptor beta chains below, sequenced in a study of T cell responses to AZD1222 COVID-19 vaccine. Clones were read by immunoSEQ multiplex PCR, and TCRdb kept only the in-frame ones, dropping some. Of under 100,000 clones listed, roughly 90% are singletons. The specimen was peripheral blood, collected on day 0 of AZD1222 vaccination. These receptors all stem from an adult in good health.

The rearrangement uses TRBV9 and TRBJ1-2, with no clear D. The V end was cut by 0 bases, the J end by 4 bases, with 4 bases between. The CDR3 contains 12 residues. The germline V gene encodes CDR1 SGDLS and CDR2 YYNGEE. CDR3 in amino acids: CASSVGGYGYTF. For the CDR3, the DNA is TGTGCCAGCAGCGTAGGGGGCTATGGCTACACCTTC.

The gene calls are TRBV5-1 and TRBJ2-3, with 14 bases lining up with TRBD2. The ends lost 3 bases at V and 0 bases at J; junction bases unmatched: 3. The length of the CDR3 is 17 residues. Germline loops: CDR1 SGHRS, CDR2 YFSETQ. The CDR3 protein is CASSSRTSGGSTDTQYF. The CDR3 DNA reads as TGCGCCAGCAGCTCCCGGACTAGCGGGGGGAGCACAGATACGCAGTATTTT.

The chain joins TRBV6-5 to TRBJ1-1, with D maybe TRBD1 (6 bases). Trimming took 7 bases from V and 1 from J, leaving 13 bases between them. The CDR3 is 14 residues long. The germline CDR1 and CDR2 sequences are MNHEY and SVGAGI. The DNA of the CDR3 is TGTGCCAGCACACGCCGGGGACAGAACACTGAAGCTTTCTTT. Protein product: CASTRRGQNTEAFF.

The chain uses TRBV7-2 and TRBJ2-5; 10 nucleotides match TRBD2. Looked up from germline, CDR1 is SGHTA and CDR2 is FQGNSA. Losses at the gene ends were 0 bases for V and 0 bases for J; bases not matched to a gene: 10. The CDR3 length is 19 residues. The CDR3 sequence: CASSLAIASGGLYQETQYF. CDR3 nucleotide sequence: TGTGCCAGCAGCTTAGCGATAGCTAGCGGGGGCCTGTACCAAGAGACCCAGTACTTC. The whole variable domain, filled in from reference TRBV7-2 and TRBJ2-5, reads GAGVSQSPSNKVTEKGKDVELRCDPISGHTALYWYRQSLGQGLEFLIYFQGNSAPDKSGLPSDRFSAERTGGSVSTLTIQRTQQEDSAVYLCASSLAIASGGLYQETQYFGPGTRLLVL.

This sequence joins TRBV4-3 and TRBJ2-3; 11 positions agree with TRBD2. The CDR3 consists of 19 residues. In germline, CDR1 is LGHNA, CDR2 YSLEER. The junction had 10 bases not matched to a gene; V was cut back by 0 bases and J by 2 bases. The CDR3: CASSQDKVAGGSFTDTQYF. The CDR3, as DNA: TGCGCCAGCAGCCAAGATAAGGTAGCGGGGGGGTCTTTCACAGATACGCAGTATTTT.

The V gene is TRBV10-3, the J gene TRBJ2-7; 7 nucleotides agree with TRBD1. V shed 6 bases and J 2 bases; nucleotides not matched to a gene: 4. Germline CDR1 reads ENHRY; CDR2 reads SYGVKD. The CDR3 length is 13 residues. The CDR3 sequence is CAIRQGQTYEQYF. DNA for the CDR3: TGTGCCATCAGGCAGGGACAGACCTACGAGCAGTACTTC.

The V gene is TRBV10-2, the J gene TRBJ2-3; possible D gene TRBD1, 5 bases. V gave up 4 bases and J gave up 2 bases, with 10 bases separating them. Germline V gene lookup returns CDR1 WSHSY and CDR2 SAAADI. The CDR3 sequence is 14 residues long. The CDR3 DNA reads TGCGCCAGCAGTGGAAGGGGAACCACAGATACGCAGTATTTT. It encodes CASSGRGTTDTQYF.

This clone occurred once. CDR3 nucleotides: TGTGCCAGCAGCTTAGGGGCTGGAGGGGTGAAGCCCCAGCATTTT. Amino acids: CASSLGAGGVKPQHF. V gene TRBV11-2 combines with J gene TRBJ1-5; D may be TRBD1 (5 bases). Germline CDR1 is SGHAT and CDR2 is FQNNGV. V was shortened by 1 base and J by 8 bases, with 15 bases between the two germline ends. The CDR3 is 15 residues long. Full variable domain (remainder filled in from reference TRBV11-2 and TRBJ1-5): EAGVAQSPRYKIIEKRQSVAFWCNPISGHATLYWYQQILGQGPKLLIQFQNNGVVDDSQLPKDRFSAERLKGVDSTLKIQPAKLEDSAVYLCASSLGAGGVKPQHFGDGTRLSIL.

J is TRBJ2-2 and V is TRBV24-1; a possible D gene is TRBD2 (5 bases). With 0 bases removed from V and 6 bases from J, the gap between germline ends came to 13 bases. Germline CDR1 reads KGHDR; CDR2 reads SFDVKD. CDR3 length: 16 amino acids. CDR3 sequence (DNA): TGTGCCACCAGTGATTTGGCCTTGGGAGTCCCCGGGGAGCTGTTTTTT. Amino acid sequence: CATSDLALGVPGELFF.

The DNA of the CDR3 is TGTGCCAGCAGTCCGGACAGGGGGCGAAGAGAGACCCAGTACTTC. Translation gives CASSPDRGRRETQYF. The chain carries TRBV2 and TRBJ2-5; 11 bases are a match to TRBD1. In germline, CDR1 is SNHLY, CDR2 FYNNEI. The CDR3 spans 15 residues. V trimming: 5 bases; J trimming: 4 bases; junction bases outside the gene matches: 6.

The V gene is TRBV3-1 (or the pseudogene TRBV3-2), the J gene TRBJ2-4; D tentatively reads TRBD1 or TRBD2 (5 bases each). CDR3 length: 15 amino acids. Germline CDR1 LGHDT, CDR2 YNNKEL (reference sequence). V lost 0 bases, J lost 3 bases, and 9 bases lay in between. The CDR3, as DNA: TGTGCCAGCAGCCAAGAAGGGACCGTCAAAAACATTCAGTACTTC. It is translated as CASSQEGTVKNIQYF.

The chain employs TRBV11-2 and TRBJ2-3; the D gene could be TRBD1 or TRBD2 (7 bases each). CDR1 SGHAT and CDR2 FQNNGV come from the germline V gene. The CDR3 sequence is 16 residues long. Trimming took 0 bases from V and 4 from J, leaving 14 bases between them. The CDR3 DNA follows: TGTGCCAGCAGCTTAGAAGGCAGGGGGGGCGCAGATACGCAGTATTTT. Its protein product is CASSLEGRGGADTQYF.

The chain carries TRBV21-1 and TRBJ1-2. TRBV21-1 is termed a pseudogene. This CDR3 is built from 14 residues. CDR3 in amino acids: CASSDQGANYGYTF. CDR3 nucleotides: TGTGCCAGCAGTGACCAGGGAGCTAACTATGGCTACACCTTC.

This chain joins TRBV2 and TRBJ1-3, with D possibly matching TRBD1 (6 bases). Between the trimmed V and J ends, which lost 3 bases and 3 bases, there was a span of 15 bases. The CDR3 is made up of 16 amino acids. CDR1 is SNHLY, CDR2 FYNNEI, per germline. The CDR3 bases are TGTGCCAGCAGTGACGTTAGACAGGCCGTTGGAAACACCATATATTTT. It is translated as CASSDVRQAVGNTIYF.

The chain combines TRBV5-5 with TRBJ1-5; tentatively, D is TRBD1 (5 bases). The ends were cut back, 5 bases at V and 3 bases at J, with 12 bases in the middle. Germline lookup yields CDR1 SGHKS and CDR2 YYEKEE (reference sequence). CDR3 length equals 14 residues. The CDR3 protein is CASSPTGDNQPQHF. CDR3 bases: TGTGCCAGCAGTCCGACGGGGGACAATCAGCCCCAGCATTTT.

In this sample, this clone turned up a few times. The CDR3 here is CAGTNTGHSYNEQFF. The CDR3 DNA follows: TGTGCCGGGACAAACACGGGACACTCCTACAATGAGCAGTTCTTC. The chain is built from TRBV7-9 and TRBJ2-1; TRBD1 might be the D (6 bases). Germline lookup yields CDR1 SEHNR and CDR2 FQNEAQ (reference sequence). The CDR3 has 15 amino acids. The ends were cut back, 11 bases at V and 0 bases at J, with 17 bases in the middle. Combining the CDR3 with reference TRBV7-9 and TRBJ2-1 gives the whole variable domain DTGVSQNPRHKITKRGQNVTFRCDPISEHNRLYWYRQTLGQGPEFLTYFQNEAQLEKSRLLSDRFSAERPKGSFSTLEIQRTEQGDSAMYLCAGTNTGHSYNEQFFGPGTRLTVL.

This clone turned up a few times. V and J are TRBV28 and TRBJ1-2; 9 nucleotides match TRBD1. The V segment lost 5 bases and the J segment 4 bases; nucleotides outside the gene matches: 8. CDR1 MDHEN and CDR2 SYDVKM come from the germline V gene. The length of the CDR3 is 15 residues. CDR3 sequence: CASSRPGTGIYGYTF. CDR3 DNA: TGTGCCAGCAGTCGCCCGGGGACAGGGATCTATGGCTACACCTTC.

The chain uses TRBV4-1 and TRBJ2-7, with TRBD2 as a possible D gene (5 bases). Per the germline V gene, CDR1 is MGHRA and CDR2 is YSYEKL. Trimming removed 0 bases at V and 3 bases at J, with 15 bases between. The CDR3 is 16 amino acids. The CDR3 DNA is TGCGCCAGCAGCCAAGAGGTAAGCGGATGGGACTACGAGCAGTACTTC. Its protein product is CASSQEVSGWDYEQYF.

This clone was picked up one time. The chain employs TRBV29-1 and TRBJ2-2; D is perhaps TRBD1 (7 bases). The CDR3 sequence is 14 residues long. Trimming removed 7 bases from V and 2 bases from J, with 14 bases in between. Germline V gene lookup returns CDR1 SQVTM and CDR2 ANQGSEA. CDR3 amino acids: CSGSGGPNTGELFF. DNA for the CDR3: TGCAGCGGATCAGGGGGGCCTAACACCGGGGAGCTGTTTTTT.

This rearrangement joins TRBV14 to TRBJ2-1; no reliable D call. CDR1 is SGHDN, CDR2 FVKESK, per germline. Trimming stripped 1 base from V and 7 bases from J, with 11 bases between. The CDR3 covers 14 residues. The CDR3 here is CASSQASVLNEQFF. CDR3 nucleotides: TGTGCCAGCAGCCAAGCCTCGGTTCTTAATGAGCAGTTCTTC.

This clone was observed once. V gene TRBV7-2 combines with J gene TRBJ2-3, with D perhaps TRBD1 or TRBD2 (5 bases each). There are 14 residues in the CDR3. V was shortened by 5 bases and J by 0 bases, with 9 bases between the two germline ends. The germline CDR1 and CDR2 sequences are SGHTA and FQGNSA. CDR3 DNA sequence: TGTGCCAGCAGCCTCCGGGACAGCACAGATACGCAGTATTTT. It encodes CASSLRDSTDTQYF.

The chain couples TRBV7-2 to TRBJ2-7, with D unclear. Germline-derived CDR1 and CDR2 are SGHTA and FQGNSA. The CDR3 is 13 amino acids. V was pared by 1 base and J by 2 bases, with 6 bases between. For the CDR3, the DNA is TGTGCCAGCAGCTTAGAGGGCCCCTACGAGCAGTACTTC. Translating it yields CASSLEGPYEQYF.

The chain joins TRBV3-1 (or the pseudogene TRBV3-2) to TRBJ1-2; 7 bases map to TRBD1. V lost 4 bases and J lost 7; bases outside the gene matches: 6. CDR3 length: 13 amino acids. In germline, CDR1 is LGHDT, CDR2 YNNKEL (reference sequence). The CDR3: CASSPTGQIGYTF. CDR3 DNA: TGTGCCAGCAGCCCGACAGGGCAGATTGGCTACACCTTC.

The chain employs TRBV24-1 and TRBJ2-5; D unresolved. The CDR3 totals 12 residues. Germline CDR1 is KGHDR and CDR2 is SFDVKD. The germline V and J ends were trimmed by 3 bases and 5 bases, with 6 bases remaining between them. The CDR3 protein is CATSDQRETQYF. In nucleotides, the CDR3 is TGTGCCACCAGTGATCAACGGGAGACCCAGTACTTC.

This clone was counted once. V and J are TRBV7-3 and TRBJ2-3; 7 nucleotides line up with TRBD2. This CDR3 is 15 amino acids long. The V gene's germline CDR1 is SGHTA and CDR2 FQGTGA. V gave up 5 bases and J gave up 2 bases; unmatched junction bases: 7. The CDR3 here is CASSPGGGFTDTQYF. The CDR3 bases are TGTGCCAGCAGCCCGGGCGGGGGTTTCACAGATACGCAGTATTTT.

This CDR3 is CASSQWDSHNEQFF. CDR3 sequence (DNA): TGTGCCAGCAGCCAATGGGACAGCCACAATGAGCAGTTCTTC. This rearrangement joins TRBV4-2 to TRBJ2-1, with 7 bases fitting TRBD1. The ends lost 2 bases at V and 5 bases at J; junction bases unmatched: 3. There are 14 residues in the CDR3. CDR1 and CDR2 (germline): LGHNA, YNFKEQ.

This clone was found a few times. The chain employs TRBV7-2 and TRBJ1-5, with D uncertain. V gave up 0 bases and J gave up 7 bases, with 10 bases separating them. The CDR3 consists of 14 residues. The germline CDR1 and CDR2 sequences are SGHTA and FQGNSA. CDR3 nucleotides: TGTGCCAGCAGCTTAGCGCTGGGTCAGCAGCCCCAGCATTTT. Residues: CASSLALGQQPQHF.

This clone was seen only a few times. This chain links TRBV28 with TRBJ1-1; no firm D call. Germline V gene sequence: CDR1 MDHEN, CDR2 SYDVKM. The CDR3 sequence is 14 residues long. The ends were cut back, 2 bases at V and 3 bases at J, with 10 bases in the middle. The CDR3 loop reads CASSLMVRDTEAFF. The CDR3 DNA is TGTGCCAGCAGTTTAATGGTAAGGGACACTGAAGCTTTCTTT.

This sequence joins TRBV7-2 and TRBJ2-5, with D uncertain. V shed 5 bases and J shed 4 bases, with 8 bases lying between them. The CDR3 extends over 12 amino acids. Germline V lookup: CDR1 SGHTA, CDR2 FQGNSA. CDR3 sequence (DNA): TGTGCCAGCAGCGGGTTACTAGAGACCCAGTACTTC. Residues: CASSGLLETQYF.

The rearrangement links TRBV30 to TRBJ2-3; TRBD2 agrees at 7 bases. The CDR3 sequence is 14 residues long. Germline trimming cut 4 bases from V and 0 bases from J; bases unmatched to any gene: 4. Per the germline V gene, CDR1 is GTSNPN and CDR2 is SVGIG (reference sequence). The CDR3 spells CAWIWRGSTDTQYF. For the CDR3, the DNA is TGTGCCTGGATTTGGCGGGGGAGCACAGATACGCAGTATTTT.

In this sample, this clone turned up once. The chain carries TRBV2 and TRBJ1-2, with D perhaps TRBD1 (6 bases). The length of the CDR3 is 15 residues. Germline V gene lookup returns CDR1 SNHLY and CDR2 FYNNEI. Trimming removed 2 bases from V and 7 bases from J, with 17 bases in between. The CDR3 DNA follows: TGTGCCAGCAGTGAATACAGGGCTAGTAGTGGTGGCTACACCTTC. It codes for CASSEYRASSGGYTF.